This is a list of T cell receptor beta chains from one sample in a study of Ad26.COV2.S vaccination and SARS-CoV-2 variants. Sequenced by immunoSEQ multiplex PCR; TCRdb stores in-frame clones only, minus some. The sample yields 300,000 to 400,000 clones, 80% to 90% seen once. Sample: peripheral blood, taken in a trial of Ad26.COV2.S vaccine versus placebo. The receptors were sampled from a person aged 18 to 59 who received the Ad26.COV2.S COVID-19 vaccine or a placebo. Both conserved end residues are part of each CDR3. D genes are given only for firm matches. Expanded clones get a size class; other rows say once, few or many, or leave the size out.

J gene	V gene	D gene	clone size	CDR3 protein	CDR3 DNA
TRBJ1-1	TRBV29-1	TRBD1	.	CSVGQGGSAFF	TGCAGCGTGGGACAGGGGGGATCAGCTTTCTTT
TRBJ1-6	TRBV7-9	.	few	CASSLEAYRLNKNSPLHF	TGTGCCAGCAGCTTAGAAGCCTACAGGCTCAACAAGAATTCACCCCTCCACTTT
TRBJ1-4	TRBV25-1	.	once	CASSEFRTREKLFF	TGTGCCAGCAGTGAATTTAGGACACGGGAAAAACTGTTTTTT
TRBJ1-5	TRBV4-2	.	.	CASSRGRDGGWPQHF	TGTGCCAGCAGCCGCGGTCGGGACGGGGGGTGGCCCCAGCATTTT
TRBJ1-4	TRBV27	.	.	CASGPITNEKLFF	TGTGCCTCCGGACCGATAACTAATGAAAAACTGTTTTTT
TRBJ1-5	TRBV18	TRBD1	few	CASSPGQGGSNQPQHF	TGTGCCAGCTCACCGGGACAGGGAGGGAGCAATCAGCCCCAGCATTTT
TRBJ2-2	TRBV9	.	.	CASSDGGGPGELFF	TGTGCCAGCAGCGACGGGGGTGGACCCGGGGAGCTGTTTTTT
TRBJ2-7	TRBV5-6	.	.	CASSLQAGTYEQYF	TGTGCCAGCAGCTTGCAGGCAGGGACGTACGAGCAGTACTTC
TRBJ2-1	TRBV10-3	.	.	CAISGQGNSGIRLREQFF	TGTGCCATCAGCGGACAGGGCAATAGCGGGATTAGGCTGCGAGAGCAGTTCTTC
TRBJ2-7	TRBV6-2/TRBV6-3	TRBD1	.	CASSHTGTGGNEQYF	TGTGCCAGCAGTCATACCGGGACAGGGGGCAATGAGCAGTACTTC
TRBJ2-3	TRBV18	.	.	CASSPIGDTQYF	TGTGCCAGCTCACCAATCGGGGATACGCAGTATTTT
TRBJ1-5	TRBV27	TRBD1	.	CASSLGQGVSNQPQHF	TGTGCCAGCAGCCTGGGACAGGGGGTTAGCAATCAGCCCCAGCATTTT
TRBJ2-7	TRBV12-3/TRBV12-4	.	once	CASSSGYYEQYF	TGTGCCAGCAGTTCCGGATACTACGAGCAGTACTTC
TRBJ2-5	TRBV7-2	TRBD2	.	CASSQGPAGGETQYF	TGTGCCAGCAGCCAGGGACCCGCGGGGGGCGAGACCCAGTACTTC
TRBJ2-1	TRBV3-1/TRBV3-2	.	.	CASSLKGGAGFF	TGTGCCAGCAGCCTGAAGGGGGGGGCAGGGTTCTTC
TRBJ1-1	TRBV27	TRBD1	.	CASSRGPGQGSLRLRTEAFF	TGTGCCAGCAGTCGCGGCCCGGGACAGGGTTCCCTGAGGCTGCGGACTGAAGCTTTCTTT
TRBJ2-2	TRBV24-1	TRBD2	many	CATSDFIVTSGGPNTGELFF	TGTGCCACCAGTGATTTCATAGTGACTAGCGGGGGGCCGAACACCGGGGAGCTGTTTTTT
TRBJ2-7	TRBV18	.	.	CASSSDGYEQYF	TGTGCCAGCTCATCGGACGGCTACGAGCAGTACTTC
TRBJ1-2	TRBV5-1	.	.	CASSPGQNYGYTF	TGCGCCAGCAGCCCGGGACAAAACTATGGCTACACCTTC
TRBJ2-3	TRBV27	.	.	CASSLGGTQYF	TGTGCCAGCAGTTTGGGGGGTACGCAGTATTTT
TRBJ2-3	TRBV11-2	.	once	CASRAIGGTDTQYF	TGTGCCAGCAGGGCTATTGGTGGGACAGATACGCAGTATTTT
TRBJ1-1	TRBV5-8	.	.	CASSWEQVRATEAFF	TGTGCCAGCAGCTGGGAACAGGTTAGGGCCACTGAAGCTTTCTTT
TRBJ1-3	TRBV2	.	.	CASSEGRNTIYF	TGTGCCAGCAGTGAAGGGCGGAACACCATATATTTT
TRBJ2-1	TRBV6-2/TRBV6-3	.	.	CASSYSGDSLYNEQFF	TGTGCCAGCAGTTACTCGGGGGACTCATTATACAATGAGCAGTTCTTC
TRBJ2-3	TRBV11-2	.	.	CASSPRRPSTDTQYF	TGTGCCAGCAGCCCGCGAAGGCCTAGCACAGATACGCAGTATTTT
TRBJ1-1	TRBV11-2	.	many	CASSGQGYGARAFF	TGTGCCAGCAGCGGCCAAGGGTACGGGGCCCGAGCTTTCTTT
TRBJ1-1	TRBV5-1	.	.	CASSLMTNTEAFF	TGCGCCAGCAGCCTTATGACGAACACTGAAGCTTTCTTT
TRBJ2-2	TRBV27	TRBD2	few	CASSPSGVWTGELFF	TGTGCCAGCAGTCCAAGCGGGGTATGGACCGGGGAGCTGTTTTTT
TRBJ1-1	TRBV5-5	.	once	CASSWGGSLNTEAFF	TGTGCCAGCAGCTGGGGCGGATCCCTGAACACTGAAGCTTTCTTT
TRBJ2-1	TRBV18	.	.	CASLGISGANEQFF	TGTGCCAGCTTAGGAATTAGTGGGGCAAATGAGCAGTTCTTC
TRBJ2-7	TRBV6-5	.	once	CASGREEQYF	TGTGCCAGCGGGCGAGAAGAGCAGTACTTC
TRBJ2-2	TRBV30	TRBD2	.	CAWSVGAGGPRGELFF	TGTGCCTGGAGTGTAGGCGCGGGAGGGCCAAGGGGGGAGCTGTTTTTT
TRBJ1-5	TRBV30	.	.	CAWSPDPNQPQHF	TGTGCCTGGAGTCCTGACCCTAATCAGCCCCAGCATTTT
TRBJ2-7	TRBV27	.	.	CASRALSGTPYEQYF	TGTGCCAGCAGAGCCTTATCCGGGACACCTTACGAGCAGTACTTC
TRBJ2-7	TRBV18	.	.	CASSPAERFVGEQYF	TGTGCCAGCTCACCAGCTGAGCGGTTCGTAGGCGAGCAGTACTTC
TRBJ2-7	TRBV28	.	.	CASRTASYHEQYF	TGTGCCAGCAGGACTGCCAGTTACCACGAGCAGTACTTC
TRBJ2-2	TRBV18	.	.	CASSPQENTGELFF	TGTGCCAGCTCACCACAGGAGAACACCGGGGAGCTGTTTTTT
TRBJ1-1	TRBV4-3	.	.	CASSQETEDSMNTEAFF	TGCGCCAGCAGCCAAGAGACTGAGGATTCAATGAACACTGAAGCTTTCTTT
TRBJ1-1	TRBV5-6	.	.	CASSLQGGSHTEAFF	TGTGCCAGCAGCTTACAGGGAGGGTCGCACACTGAAGCTTTCTTT
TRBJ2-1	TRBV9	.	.	CASSIYNEQFF	TGTGCCAGCAGCATCTACAATGAGCAGTTCTTC
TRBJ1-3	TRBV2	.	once	CASSRGGAFSGNTIYF	TGTGCCAGCAGCCGTGGGGGGGCTTTCTCTGGAAACACCATATATTTT
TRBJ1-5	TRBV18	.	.	CASSRYGGDNQPQHF	TGTGCCAGCTCACGGTACGGTGGAGACAATCAGCCCCAGCATTTT
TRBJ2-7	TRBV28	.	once	CASSLSGTVTYEQYF	TGTGCCAGCAGCCTTAGCGGGACAGTCACCTACGAGCAGTACTTC
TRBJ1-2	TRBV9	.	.	CASSLWGGNYGYTF	TGTGCCAGCAGTCTCTGGGGGGGCAACTATGGCTACACCTTC
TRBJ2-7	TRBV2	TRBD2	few	CASLGAGGPLEQYF	TGTGCCAGCCTTGGGGCGGGGGGCCCTCTCGAGCAGTACTTC
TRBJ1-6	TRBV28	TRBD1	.	CASRSGTDNSPLHF	TGTGCCAGCAGGTCCGGGACAGATAATTCACCCCTCCACTTT
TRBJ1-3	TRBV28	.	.	CASGGWFTSGNTIYF	TGTGCCAGCGGTGGGTGGTTTACCTCTGGAAACACCATATATTTT
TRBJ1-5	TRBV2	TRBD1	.	CASSAYPGTGRQPQHF	TGTGCCAGCAGTGCATATCCGGGGACAGGGAGGCAGCCCCAGCATTTT
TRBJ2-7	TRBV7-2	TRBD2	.	CASSPSWTSSYYEQYF	TGTGCCAGCAGCCCCTCTTGGACTAGCAGTTACTACGAGCAGTACTTC
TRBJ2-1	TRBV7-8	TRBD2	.	CASSVTSGDSYNEQFF	TGTGCCAGCAGCGTGACTAGCGGGGACTCCTACAATGAGCAGTTCTTC
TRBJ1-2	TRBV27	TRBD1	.	CASSRRTGTFGGYTF	TGTGCCAGCAGTCGCCGGACAGGGACTTTCGGAGGCTACACCTTC
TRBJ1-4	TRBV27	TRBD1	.	CASSLSQGPNEKLFF	TGTGCCAGCAGTTTGTCACAGGGGCCTAATGAAAAACTGTTTTTT
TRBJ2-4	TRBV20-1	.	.	CSAPRDIQYF	TGCAGTGCCCCAAGGGACATTCAGTACTTC
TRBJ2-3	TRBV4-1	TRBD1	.	CASSGTGGISDTQYF	TGCGCCAGCAGCGGGACAGGGGGTATATCAGATACGCAGTATTTT
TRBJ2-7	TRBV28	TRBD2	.	CAILSGGATLGYEQYF	TGTGCCATCCTTTCGGGGGGAGCGACCCTCGGGTACGAGCAGTACTTC
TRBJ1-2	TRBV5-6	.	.	CASSLARGAPGYTF	TGTGCCAGCAGCTTGGCTCGGGGGGCGCCTGGCTACACCTTC
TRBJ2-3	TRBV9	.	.	CASSGITDTQYF	TGTGCCAGCAGCGGAATCACAGATACGCAGTATTTT
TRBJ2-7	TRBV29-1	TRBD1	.	CSVEGTGGYEQYF	TGCAGCGTTGAAGGGACAGGGGGCTACGAGCAGTACTTC
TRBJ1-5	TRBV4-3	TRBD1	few	CASSQDLRGGNQPQHF	TGCGCCAGCAGCCAAGATCTCAGGGGGGGCAATCAGCCCCAGCATTTT